The present T cell receptor (beta chain) was sequenced within a study of vaccination and CD4 T cells after COVID-19. Whole-study context: The peptides that stimulated the cells were overlapping spike peptides from SARS-CoV-2, HCoV-NL63, HCoV-OC43 and HCoV-229E.

Sequencing of DNA taken from cultured CD4+ T cells relied on the Oncomine TCR Beta short-read assay. One entry per CDR3 protein, called by TCRdb with MiXCR from the PCR reads. Among about 15,000 distinct CDR3 sequences listed, 45% to 65% were seen once. As to treatment: approximately nine-day PBMC culture with coronavirus spike peptide pools or control peptides (ViraFEST assay). Fewer than 2.5 million PBMCs went into each well for culture with about 9.5 IU/ml IL-2 and 7.5 to 10 ug/ml peptide pools. This CDR3 comprises 15 residues. Trimming removed 2 bases at V and 2 bases at J, with 11 bases between. CDR1 and CDR2 (germline): SGHTA, FQGTGA. On this clonotype: The antigen remains undetermined.

The specimen was CD4+ T cells from blood, cultured in vitro, collected before SARS-CoV-2 vaccination. The TCR sequence derives from a human donor who had recovered from COVID-19. V and J are TRBV7-3 and TRBJ2-3, with D possibly being TRBD2 (5 bases). In DNA form, the CDR3 reads TGTGCCAGCAGCTTATCCAGCGGTTACACAGATACGCAGTATTTT. This codes for CASSLSSGYTDTQYF.